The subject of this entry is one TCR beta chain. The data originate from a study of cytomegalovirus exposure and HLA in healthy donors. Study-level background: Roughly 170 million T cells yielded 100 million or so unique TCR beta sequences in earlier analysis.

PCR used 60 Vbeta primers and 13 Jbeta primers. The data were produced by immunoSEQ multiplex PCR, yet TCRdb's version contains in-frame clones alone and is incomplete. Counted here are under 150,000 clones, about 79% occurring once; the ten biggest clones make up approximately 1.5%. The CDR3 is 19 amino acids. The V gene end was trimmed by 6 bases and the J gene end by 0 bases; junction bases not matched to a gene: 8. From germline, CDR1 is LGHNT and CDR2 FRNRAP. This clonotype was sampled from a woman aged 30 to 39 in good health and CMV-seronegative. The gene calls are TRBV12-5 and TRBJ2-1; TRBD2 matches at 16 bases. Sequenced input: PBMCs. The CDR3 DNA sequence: TGTGCTAGTGGCTATCCAGGGACTAGCGGGGGGGCCTCCTACAATGAGCAGTTCTTC. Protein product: CASGYPGTSGGASYNEQFF.